A selection of T cell receptor beta chains follows, all from one sample in a study of blood T cells in healthy people across ages. Each CDR3 protein is one row after TCRdb ran MiXCR on the 5' RACE reads. Of about 570,000 distinct CDR3 sequences in the sample, 25% to 30% were seen once. What was sequenced was blood. The receptors originated from a woman in her seventies in good health. CDR3s include the opening cysteine and the closing phenylalanine or tryptophan. Each record gives: J gene, D gene, clone size, V gene, CDR3 protein, CDR3 DNA. A D gene is named only where the DNA matches it firmly. Clone size, where shown, is once, few, many, or a class for clones that have expanded.

J gene: TRBJ2-7; D gene: .; clone size: .; V gene: TRBV6-2/TRBV6-3; CDR3 protein: CASKQRIYEQYF; CDR3 DNA: TGTGCCAGCAAGCAGCGGATCTACGAGCAGTACTTC
J gene: TRBJ1-1; D gene: .; clone size: .; V gene: TRBV18; CDR3 protein: CASSPLDLGAEAFF; CDR3 DNA: TGTGCCAGCTCACCGTTAGACCTGGGGGCTGAAGCTTTCTTT
J gene: TRBJ1-4; D gene: .; clone size: .; V gene: TRBV6-5; CDR3 protein: CASSSRVGAYTNERLFF; CDR3 DNA: TGTGCCAGCAGTTCCCGCGTGGGGGCGTATACTAATGAAAGACTGTTTTTT
J gene: TRBJ1-6; D gene: TRBD1; clone size: .; V gene: TRBV7-9; CDR3 protein: CASSPRDRANSPLHF; CDR3 DNA: TGTGCCAGCAGCCCCCGGGACAGGGCTAATTCACCCCTCCACTTT
J gene: TRBJ2-1; D gene: .; clone size: .; V gene: TRBV29-1; CDR3 protein: CSVDNRYNEQFF; CDR3 DNA: TGCAGCGTTGATAACAGATACAATGAGCAGTTCTTC
J gene: TRBJ1-1; D gene: .; clone size: .; V gene: TRBV7-2; CDR3 protein: CASSLDGRANTEAFF; CDR3 DNA: TGTGCCAGCAGCTTAGATGGCCGGGCGAACACTGAAGCTTTCTTT
J gene: TRBJ2-3; D gene: .; clone size: .; V gene: TRBV5-4; CDR3 protein: CASSFQGAGEDTQYF; CDR3 DNA: TGTGCCAGCAGCTTCCAGGGGGCGGGGGAAGATACGCAGTATTTT
J gene: TRBJ1-2; D gene: TRBD1; clone size: many; V gene: TRBV7-3; CDR3 protein: CASSLTPGQGKGYTF; CDR3 DNA: TGTGCCAGCAGCTTAACCCCGGGACAGGGGAAAGGCTACACCTTC
J gene: TRBJ1-2; D gene: .; clone size: few; V gene: TRBV4-1; CDR3 protein: CASSQGNSVYGYTF; CDR3 DNA: TGCGCCAGCAGCCAAGGGAACAGTGTCTATGGCTACACCTTC
J gene: TRBJ2-1; D gene: .; clone size: .; V gene: TRBV20-1; CDR3 protein: CSASTSANEQFF; CDR3 DNA: TGCAGTGCTAGCACCTCGGCCAATGAGCAGTTCTTC
J gene: TRBJ2-5; D gene: .; clone size: few; V gene: TRBV29-1; CDR3 protein: CSVFEAWETQYF; CDR3 DNA: TGCAGCGTTTTTGAAGCATGGGAGACCCAGTACTTC
J gene: TRBJ1-2; D gene: .; clone size: .; V gene: TRBV7-2; CDR3 protein: CASSPSAPGGYGYTF; CDR3 DNA: TGTGCCAGCAGCCCCTCGGCCCCGGGAGGCTATGGCTACACCTTC
J gene: TRBJ1-4; D gene: .; clone size: few; V gene: TRBV9; CDR3 protein: CASSVGPGVHNEKLFF; CDR3 DNA: TGTGCCAGCAGCGTAGGTCCCGGGGTTCATAATGAAAAACTGTTTTTT
J gene: TRBJ2-4; D gene: .; clone size: .; V gene: TRBV6-1; CDR3 protein: CASSDSLVLAKNIQYF; CDR3 DNA: TGTGCCAGCAGTGATAGTCTAGTCCTAGCCAAAAACATTCAGTACTTC
J gene: TRBJ1-1; D gene: TRBD1; clone size: .; V gene: TRBV12-3/TRBV12-4; CDR3 protein: CASRGQGLNTEAFF; CDR3 DNA: TGTGCCAGCAGGGGACAGGGGTTGAACACTGAAGCTTTCTTT
J gene: TRBJ2-7; D gene: .; clone size: .; V gene: TRBV4-2; CDR3 protein: CASSQVAGQGDFYEQYF; CDR3 DNA: TGTGCCAGCAGCCAGGTAGCGGGACAGGGAGATTTCTACGAGCAGTACTTC
J gene: TRBJ1-5; D gene: .; clone size: .; V gene: TRBV12-3/TRBV12-4; CDR3 protein: CASPTLGGWDQPQHF; CDR3 DNA: TGTGCCAGCCCGACCTTGGGGGGCTGGGATCAGCCCCAGCATTTT
J gene: TRBJ1-2; D gene: TRBD1; clone size: .; V gene: TRBV5-1; CDR3 protein: CASSFRQGADYGYTF; CDR3 DNA: TGCGCCAGCAGCTTCCGACAGGGGGCTGACTATGGCTACACCTTC
J gene: TRBJ1-1; D gene: .; clone size: .; V gene: TRBV5-1; CDR3 protein: CASSLDQPVEALF; CDR3 DNA: TGCGCCAGCAGCTTAGACCAGCCGGTTGAAGCTCTCTTT
J gene: TRBJ2-3; D gene: .; clone size: .; V gene: TRBV7-2; CDR3 protein: CASSFRGSDTQYF; CDR3 DNA: TGTGCCAGCAGCTTCCGCGGGTCAGATACGCAGTATTTT
J gene: TRBJ2-4; D gene: .; clone size: .; V gene: TRBV6-6; CDR3 protein: CASSGGRTKNIQYF; CDR3 DNA: TGTGCCAGCAGTGGGGGGCGGACCAAAAACATTCAGTACTTC
J gene: TRBJ2-5; D gene: TRBD1; clone size: few; V gene: TRBV4-2; CDR3 protein: CASSRGDRDQETQYF; CDR3 DNA: TGTGCCAGCAGCCGGGGGGACAGGGACCAAGAGACCCAGTACTTC
J gene: TRBJ1-4; D gene: TRBD1; clone size: .; V gene: TRBV5-1; CDR3 protein: CASSPGQGKLFF; CDR3 DNA: TGCGCCAGCTCTCCGGGACAGGGGAAACTGTTTTTT
J gene: TRBJ2-6; D gene: .; clone size: .; V gene: TRBV5-4; CDR3 protein: CASSFGGRSSGANVLTF; CDR3 DNA: TGTGCCAGCAGCTTTGGGGGCAGGAGCTCTGGGGCCAACGTCCTGACTTTC
J gene: TRBJ2-7; D gene: TRBD1; clone size: .; V gene: TRBV27; CDR3 protein: CASRRWDRGSGEQYF; CDR3 DNA: TGTGCCAGCAGAAGGTGGGACAGGGGAAGTGGCGAGCAGTACTTC
J gene: TRBJ2-3; D gene: .; clone size: many; V gene: TRBV7-2; CDR3 protein: CASSLGGAGTDTQYF; CDR3 DNA: TGTGCCAGCAGCTTAGGAGGAGCGGGCACAGATACGCAGTATTTT
J gene: TRBJ2-7; D gene: .; clone size: few; V gene: TRBV21-1; CDR3 protein: CASSKVPTVSGEQYF; CDR3 DNA: TGTGCCAGCAGCAAAGTCCCGACAGTTTCGGGGGAGCAGTACTTC
J gene: TRBJ2-5; D gene: .; clone size: few; V gene: TRBV6-5; CDR3 protein: CASRPTGAPTQYF; CDR3 DNA: TGTGCCAGCAGGCCCACAGGAGCTCCTACCCAGTACTTC
J gene: TRBJ2-7; D gene: TRBD1; clone size: few; V gene: TRBV29-1; CDR3 protein: CSVRTGTLDEQYF; CDR3 DNA: TGCAGCGTGAGGACAGGGACACTCGACGAGCAGTACTTC
J gene: TRBJ1-3; D gene: .; clone size: .; V gene: TRBV29-1; CDR3 protein: CSVGVYTSREGGNTIYF; CDR3 DNA: TGCAGCGTTGGGGTTTATACATCAAGGGAAGGAGGAAACACCATATATTTT
J gene: TRBJ2-7; D gene: TRBD1; clone size: .; V gene: TRBV18; CDR3 protein: CASSPARRQGFGEQYF; CDR3 DNA: TGTGCCAGCTCACCAGCAAGGCGACAGGGCTTTGGCGAGCAGTACTTC
J gene: TRBJ2-7; D gene: TRBD1; clone size: .; V gene: TRBV18; CDR3 protein: CASSRGTGSEQYF; CDR3 DNA: TGTGCCAGCTCACGGGGGACAGGGTCCGAGCAGTACTTC
J gene: TRBJ2-7; D gene: .; clone size: .; V gene: TRBV5-1; CDR3 protein: CASSLTGHNSYEQYF; CDR3 DNA: TGCGCCAGCAGCTTGACAGGGCACAACTCCTACGAGCAGTACTTC
J gene: TRBJ1-1; D gene: .; clone size: few; V gene: TRBV5-6; CDR3 protein: CASSKGILGNTEAFF; CDR3 DNA: TGTGCCAGCAGCAAAGGCATATTGGGAAACACTGAAGCTTTCTTT
J gene: TRBJ2-1; D gene: .; clone size: few; V gene: TRBV4-2; CDR3 protein: CASSRASADSYNEQFF; CDR3 DNA: TGTGCCAGCAGCCGGGCCTCGGCGGACTCCTACAATGAGCAGTTCTTC
J gene: TRBJ1-2; D gene: .; clone size: few; V gene: TRBV6-2/TRBV6-3; CDR3 protein: CASPGQSYGYTF; CDR3 DNA: TGTGCCAGCCCCGGACAATCCTATGGCTACACCTTC
J gene: TRBJ1-5; D gene: .; clone size: once; V gene: TRBV6-6; CDR3 protein: CASRIRGDQPQHF; CDR3 DNA: TGTGCCAGCAGAATTCGGGGAGATCAGCCCCAGCATTTT
J gene: TRBJ1-1; D gene: .; clone size: few; V gene: TRBV7-9; CDR3 protein: CASSPAAGTEAFF; CDR3 DNA: TGTGCCAGCAGCCCAGCGGCGGGGACTGAAGCTTTCTTT
J gene: TRBJ1-1; D gene: .; clone size: few; V gene: TRBV2; CDR3 protein: CANLGGTGEAFF; CDR3 DNA: TGTGCCAACCTGGGGGGGACGGGAGAAGCTTTCTTT
J gene: TRBJ1-1; D gene: .; clone size: .; V gene: TRBV3-1; CDR3 protein: CASSQGGMLNTEAFF; CDR3 DNA: TGTGCCAGCAGCCAAGGCGGTATGTTGAACACTGAAGCTTTCTTT
J gene: TRBJ2-3; D gene: .; clone size: .; V gene: TRBV20-1; CDR3 protein: CSATPLGDTQYF; CDR3 DNA: TGCAGTGCTACCCCCCTAGGAGATACGCAGTATTTT
J gene: TRBJ2-7; D gene: TRBD2; clone size: few; V gene: TRBV5-1; CDR3 protein: CASRPTSGGMYEQYF; CDR3 DNA: TGCGCCAGCAGACCAACTAGCGGGGGGATGTACGAGCAGTACTTC